The rows below give T cell receptor beta chains drawn from one sample of a study of blood T cells in healthy people across ages. TCRdb re-called the 5' RACE reads through MiXCR, storing one row per CDR3 protein. The data contain some 940,000 distinct CDR3 sequences, roughly 29% of them singletons. The same sample was also used in a study of T cells of mothers and their children.

The sample taken for sequencing was blood. The receptors originated from a woman between 40 and 55 years old in good health. Both conserved end residues are part of each CDR3. D genes are given only for firm matches. Clone size appears in some rows only: once, few, many, or a class for an expanded clone.

V gene	clone size	J gene	D gene	CDR3 protein	CDR3 DNA
TRBV12-3/TRBV12-4	.	TRBJ2-2	.	CASSQGREYTGELFF	TGTGCCAGCAGTCAGGGGCGGGAATACACCGGGGAGCTGTTTTTT
TRBV29-1	few	TRBJ1-3	.	CSVHDPSGNTIYF	TGCAGCGTTCACGACCCCTCTGGAAACACCATATATTTT
TRBV10-3	many	TRBJ2-1	TRBD1	CAISESGQLNNEQFF	TGTGCCATCAGTGAGTCGGGACAGTTAAACAATGAGCAGTTCTTC
TRBV5-6	.	TRBJ2-7	TRBD2	CASSLRMGGRTYLNEQYF	TGTGCCAGCAGCTTACGGATGGGGGGGAGGACATATCTGAACGAGCAGTACTTC
TRBV7-6	many	TRBJ2-1	TRBD2	CASSLAGGVGIYNEQFF	TGTGCCAGCAGCTTAGCGGGGGGGGTTGGCATCTACAATGAGCAGTTCTTC
TRBV7-9	.	TRBJ2-3	.	CASSLSRGRSDTQYF	TGTGCCAGCAGCTTAAGTAGGGGCCGGTCAGATACGCAGTATTTT
TRBV6-2/TRBV6-3	.	TRBJ1-2	.	CASSFGSTYGYTF	TGTGCCAGCAGTTTTGGGTCGACCTATGGCTACACCTTC
TRBV12-3/TRBV12-4	.	TRBJ2-2	.	CASSPWDGSTGELFF	TGTGCCAGCAGTCCTTGGGACGGAAGCACCGGGGAGCTGTTTTTT
TRBV29-1	few	TRBJ1-4	.	CSVEDQGLGEKLFF	TGCAGCGTTGAAGACCAGGGTTTAGGTGAAAAACTGTTTTTT
TRBV4-1	few	TRBJ1-1	TRBD1	CASSQEGDRANTEAFF	TGCGCCAGCAGCCAAGAAGGGGACAGGGCGAACACTGAAGCTTTCTTT
TRBV7-9	.	TRBJ1-1	.	CAGSFLGTEAFF	TGTGCCGGCAGCTTTTTGGGGACTGAAGCTTTCTTT
TRBV7-2	many	TRBJ2-1	TRBD1	CASSLGQGAASKQFF	TGTGCCAGCAGCTTAGGGCAGGGGGCCGCCTCTAAGCAGTTCTTC
TRBV7-9	.	TRBJ2-7	.	CASSLAVTHEQYF	TGTGCCAGCAGCTTAGCGGTGACCCACGAGCAGTACTTC